Reported below is one T cell receptor (beta chain). Its antigen is not identified. One entry per CDR3 protein, called by TCRdb with MiXCR from the reads. The sample records 230,000 or so distinct CDR3 sequences, about 39% being singletons. These data originate in a study of T cell repertoires in cytomegalovirus infection. The overall study: The authors relied on CMV epitopes, both recently identified HLA-C-restricted and well-studied HLA-B-restricted. It was the public TCR beta signatures that indicated both CMV infection and matching HLA type. Points from the study as a whole: Public TCR beta family frequency separated CMV-and-HLA carriers, including in an independent cohort. The ex vivo response showed dominance by HLA-C-restricted CMV-specific TCR beta clonotypes.

Looked up from germline, CDR1 is MDHEN and CDR2 is SYDVKM. The CDR3 consists of 12 residues. V dropped 6 bases and J dropped 6 bases, with 9 bases sitting between them. The material was CD8+ T cells from cultured PBMCs, obtained from culture after CMV antigen stimulation. The chain couples TRBV28 to TRBJ1-5, with D perhaps TRBD1 (5 bases). The receptor's source is a human donor in good health (CMV status not recorded). Some clones in this sample may be carry-over from other donors' samples. CDR3 sequence reads: CASRGTPQPQHF. The CDR3, as DNA: TGTGCCAGCAGGGGGACCCCTCAGCCCCAGCATTTT.